The 26 T cell receptor beta chains below were found in one sample sequenced in a study of Ad26.COV2.S vaccination and SARS-CoV-2 variants. Sample treatment: around 19 received Ad26.COV2.S at low or high dose, single or two shots; roughly 5 received placebo; per-sample allocation not given. After the first vaccine or placebo injection, samples were drawn on day 63. Generated by immunoSEQ multiplex PCR, the TCRdb table keeps only in-frame clones and is missing some. The table has some 480,000 clones, around 85% seen once; the top ten hold roughly 13%. This specimen was peripheral blood, taken in a trial of Ad26.COV2.S vaccine versus placebo. Receptor source: a person aged 18-60 years who received the Ad26.COV2.S COVID-19 vaccine or a placebo.

This clone was counted a few times. V is TRBV5-6 and J is TRBJ2-1; 12 bases align to TRBD2. J lost 8 bases, V lost 2 bases, and 5 bases had no gene match. CDR3 length: 15 residues. Germline lookup yields CDR1 SGHDT and CDR2 YYEEEE. CDR3 amino acids: CASSFETSGSDEQFF. Here the CDR3 DNA reads TGTGCCAGCAGCTTTGAGACTAGCGGGAGCGATGAGCAGTTCTTC.

The chain couples TRBV7-8 to TRBJ1-5, with D unresolved. Trimming cost V 1 base and J 9 bases, with 13 bases left between them. CDR3 length equals 14 residues. Germline-derived CDR1 and CDR2 are SGHVS and FQNEAQ. CDR3 nucleotides: TGTGCCAGCAGCTTAGGAAAGGAGGGTACGCCCCAGCATTTT. It specifies CASSLGKEGTPQHF.

The V and J genes are TRBV15 and TRBJ2-5; 9 bases agree with TRBD1. Losses at the gene ends were 6 bases for V and 3 bases for J; bases not matched to a gene: 5. The CDR3 covers 14 residues. The germline CDR1 and CDR2 sequences are LNHNV and YYDKDF (reference sequence). CDR3 bases: TGTGCCACCAGTACAGGGGGCGCCGAAGAGACCCAGTACTTC. It specifies CATSTGGAEETQYF.

This chain links TRBV6-2 or TRBV6-3 with TRBJ2-3; tentatively, D is TRBD1 (6 bases). Between the trimmed V and J ends, which lost 6 bases and 3 bases, there was a span of 22 bases. The germline CDR1 and CDR2 sequences are MNHEY and SVGEGT. This CDR3 has 17 amino acids. The chain's CDR3 is CASSSPAKGDWTDTQYF. The DNA of the CDR3 is TGTGCCAGCAGCTCTCCGGCCAAGGGGGATTGGACAGATACGCAGTATTTT.

The V and J genes are TRBV7-9 and TRBJ2-3, with 8 bases that match TRBD1. Trimming took 3 bases from V and 1 from J; bases not matched to a gene: 6. CDR3 length equals 16 residues. Looked up from germline, CDR1 is SEHNR and CDR2 is FQNEAQ (reference sequence). The CDR3 nucleotides read TGTGCCAGCAGCTTGGGACAGGTGGAGGGCACAGATACGCAGTATTTT. Its protein product is CASSLGQVEGTDTQYF.

The chain employs TRBV20-1 and TRBJ1-4, with D possibly TRBD1 on 6 matching bases. Germline V gene lookup returns CDR1 DFQATT and CDR2 SNEGSKA (reference sequence). V was cut by 3 bases and J by 13 bases, with 24 bases left in between. This CDR3 has 15 residues. Written as DNA, the CDR3 is TGCAGTGCTAGTGGGGGCTGGGCAGGGGCGGCAGGACTGTTTTTT. Translated, it gives CSASGGWAGAAGLFF.

The rearrangement joins TRBV6-4 to TRBJ2-3, with TRBD1 matching over 10 bases. In germline, CDR1 is MRHNA, CDR2 SNTAGT. The CDR3 contains 16 residues. Trimming took 5 bases from V and 2 from J; bases not matched to a gene: 7. The CDR3 DNA reads as TGTGCCAGCAGTCGGGACAGGGGACAACACACAGATACGCAGTATTTT. Residues: CASSRDRGQHTDTQYF.

The V call is TRBV5-4, the J call TRBJ2-7; 7 positions match TRBD2. CDR3 size: 13 residues. J lost 5 bases, V lost 4 bases, and 6 bases had no gene match. Germline V gene data show CDR1 as SGHNT and CDR2 as YYREEE (reference sequence). The CDR3 reads CASSGRAPDEQYF. The CDR3 DNA is TGTGCCAGCAGCGGGAGGGCCCCGGACGAGCAGTACTTC.

V usage is TRBV11-1 and J usage is TRBJ2-3; 12 bases map to TRBD2. Germline V gene sequence: CDR1 SGHAT, CDR2 FQDESV (reference sequence). The CDR3 has 15 amino acids. J was trimmed by 3 bases and V by 3 bases; bases with no gene match: 1. The CDR3 protein is CASSLLAGGTDTQYF. In DNA form, the CDR3 reads TGTGCCAGCAGCTTGCTAGCGGGAGGGACAGATACGCAGTATTTT.

This sequence joins TRBV15 and TRBJ2-1; D not certain. There are 13 residues in the CDR3. Deletions cut 3 bases from V and 9 bases from J, with 12 bases between. Looked up from germline, CDR1 is LNHNV and CDR2 is YYDKDF (reference sequence). The CDR3 coding sequence is TGTGCCACCAGCAGCCTAGTTTTTGGTGAGCAGTTCTTC. Protein product: CATSSLVFGEQFF.

This chain connects TRBV3-1 (or the pseudogene TRBV3-2) to TRBJ2-4; 9 nucleotides agree with TRBD1. Germline CDR1 LGHDT, CDR2 YNNKEL (reference sequence). This CDR3 spans 17 amino acids. The V segment lost 2 bases and the J segment 0 bases; nucleotides outside the gene matches: 5. DNA for the CDR3: TGTGCCAGCAGCCAATCCGGGACAGGGCTAGCCAAAAACATTCAGTACTTC. This encodes CASSQSGTGLAKNIQYF.

The V and J genes are TRBV15 and TRBJ1-2; weak D call: TRBD1 (5 bases). This CDR3 has 15 amino acids. The germline CDR1 and CDR2 sequences are LNHNV and YYDKDF (reference sequence). The ends were cut back, 1 base at V and 6 bases at J, with 15 bases in the middle. The CDR3 DNA follows: TGTGCCACCAGCAGAGTGGGGGTGTGGTGGGATGGCTACACCTTC. It specifies CATSRVGVWWDGYTF.

This chain joins TRBV27 and TRBJ1-5; tentatively, D is TRBD1 (5 bases). Trimming shortened V by 6 bases and J by 5 bases, and 20 bases separated the two germline ends. Germline V gives CDR1 MNHEY, CDR2 SMNVEV (reference sequence). CDR3 size: 16 residues. DNA of the CDR3: TGTGCCAGCAGCAGGTGGGGTGGGACCTCTCATCAGCCCCAGCATTTT. This codes for CASSRWGGTSHQPQHF.

Note on this clone: The sample contains more than one DNA sequence encoding this CDR3. The V and J genes are TRBV19 and TRBJ2-7, with 7 bases lining up with TRBD2. Germline assignment: CDR1 LNHDA and CDR2 SQIVND (reference sequence). This CDR3 region has 13 residues. Trimming cost V 4 bases and J 4 bases; bases outside gene matches: 4. The CDR3 here is CASSTAGAYEQYF. CDR3 nucleotides: TGTGCCAGTAGTACGGCGGGAGCGTACGAGCAGTACTTC.

The V gene is TRBV5-4, the J gene TRBJ2-6; TRBD1 is a possible D gene (5 bases). Per germline, CDR1 SGHNT and CDR2 YYREEE (reference sequence). The CDR3 runs 16 residues. The V end was cut by 0 bases, the J end by 1 base, with 8 bases between. The CDR3 sequence: CASSLGQMSGANVLTF. CDR3 DNA: TGTGCCAGCAGCTTGGGACAGATGTCTGGGGCCAACGTCCTGACTTTC. Based on the CDR3 plus reference TRBV5-4 and TRBJ2-6, the full variable domain is ETGVTQSPTHLIKTRGQQVTLRCSSQSGHNTVSWYQQALGQGPQFIFQYYREEENGRGNFPPRFSGLQFPNYSSELNVNALELDDSALYLCASSLGQMSGANVLTFGAGSRLTVL.

The V call is TRBV9, the J call TRBJ2-6; either TRBD1 or TRBD2 may fit D (6 bases each). V was clipped by 6 bases and J by 0 bases, with 16 bases between them. Germline-derived CDR1 and CDR2 are SGDLS and YYNGEE. The CDR3 covers 17 residues. CDR3 loop: CASTAGHRNSGANVLTF. The DNA for the CDR3 is TGTGCCAGCACCGCGGGACACCGAAACTCTGGGGCCAACGTCCTGACTTTC.

The chain combines TRBV6-2 or TRBV6-3 with TRBJ1-1; no clear D gene. The germline V and J ends were trimmed by 2 bases and 6 bases, with 7 bases remaining between them. CDR1 is MNHEY and CDR2 is SVGEGT in the germline V gene. This CDR3 has 12 amino acids. CDR3 protein: CASSYPTPEAFF. The DNA of the CDR3 is TGTGCCAGCAGTTACCCCACACCTGAAGCTTTCTTT.

The CDR3 nucleotides read TGTGCCACCAGTGACCCGGGACTAGCGGGAGGGAAGAATGAGCAGTTCTTC. Amino acids: CATSDPGLAGGKNEQFF. This chain connects TRBV24-1 to TRBJ2-1, with 16 bases that match TRBD2. Germline V lookup: CDR1 KGHDR, CDR2 SFDVKD. V lost 4 bases to trimming and J lost 7 bases; unmatched junction nucleotides: 6. The CDR3 consists of 17 residues.

This clone was found a few times. This chain uses TRBV4-2 with TRBJ1-5; D remains ambiguous. From germline, CDR1 is LGHNA and CDR2 YNFKEQ. CDR3 length equals 14 residues. The V gene lost 0 bases and the J gene lost 7 bases, with 10 bases spanning the gap. CDR3 nucleotide sequence: TGTGCCAGCAGCCAAGAGTCTTGGAGCCAGCCCCAGCATTTT. Translating it yields CASSQESWSQPQHF.

J is TRBJ2-7 and V is TRBV28; 10 nucleotides match TRBD2. This CDR3 comprises 14 residues. CDR1 MDHEN and CDR2 SYDVKM come from the germline V gene. V shed 10 bases, J shed 3 bases, and the junction held 9 bases outside the gene matches. The CDR3 DNA follows: TGTGCCACCAGGGGGGGACTAGCGTACTACGAGCAGTACTTC. Translation: CATRGGLAYYEQYF.

This sequence joins TRBV6-4 and TRBJ1-2; 10 bases are shared with TRBD1. CDR3 size: 15 residues. With 4 bases clipped from V and 8 bases from J, the junction kept 10 bases outside the gene matches. Germline CDR1 and CDR2: MRHNA and SNTAGT. The CDR3 spells CASSATTGGAGGYTF. The CDR3 bases are TGTGCCAGCAGTGCCACGACAGGGGGCGCGGGAGGCTACACCTTC.

The J gene is TRBJ2-7, the V gene TRBV6-5, with D hard to call. The CDR3 is 13 amino acids. V was clipped by 5 bases and J by 3 bases, with 11 bases between them. CDR1 and CDR2 (germline): MNHEY, SVGAGI. CDR3 DNA sequence: TGTGCCAGCAGTATTATGTGGGACTACGAGCAGTACTTC. Encoded protein: CASSIMWDYEQYF.

This chain connects TRBV15 to TRBJ2-7; no reliable D call. V shed 5 bases and J shed 0 bases, with 14 bases lying between them. The CDR3 totals 15 residues. CDR1 is LNHNV and CDR2 is YYDKDF in the germline V gene (reference sequence). DNA of the CDR3: TGTGCCACCAGCGATGGTAGACGCTTCTCCTACGAGCAGTACTTC. This encodes CATSDGRRFSYEQYF. Complete variable domain (other parts from reference TRBV15 and TRBJ2-7): DAMVIQNPRYQVTQFGKPVTLSCSQTLNHNVMYWYQQKSSQAPKLLFHYYDKDFNNEADTPDNFQSRRPNTSFCFLDIRSPGLGDTAMYLCATSDGRRFSYEQYFGPGTRLTVT.

J is TRBJ2-7 and V is TRBV5-5; D call uncertain. The germline gives CDR1 SGHKS, CDR2 YYEKEE (reference sequence). V lost 0 bases, J lost 3 bases, and 13 bases lay in between. This CDR3 comprises 15 residues. The chain's CDR3 is CASSLEPALSYEQYF. Here the CDR3 DNA reads TGTGCCAGCAGCTTGGAGCCAGCCCTTAGCTACGAGCAGTACTTC.

This rearrangement joins TRBV7-8 to TRBJ1-1; no clear D gene. This CDR3 contains 14 residues. Germline values: CDR1 SGHVS, CDR2 FQNEAQ. Deletions cut 10 bases from V and 0 bases from J, with 15 bases between. CDR3 amino acids: CATGRDRMNTEAFF. DNA of the CDR3: TGTGCCACCGGTCGCGACCGGATGAACACTGAAGCTTTCTTT.

J is TRBJ1-5 and V is TRBV7-9; D gene unclear. The CDR3 covers 12 residues. CDR1 SEHNR and CDR2 FQNEAQ come from the germline V gene (reference sequence). The CDR3 region is CAVGRGNQPQHF. In nucleotides, the CDR3 is TGTGCAGTTGGACGCGGCAATCAGCCCCAGCATTTT. Together with reference TRBV7-9 and TRBJ1-5, the CDR3 gives the full variable domain: DTGVSQNPRHKITKRGQNVTFRCDPISEHNRLYWYRQTLGQGPEFLTYFQNEAQLEKSRLLSDRFSAERPKGSFSTLEIQRTEQGDSAMYLCAVGRGNQPQHFGDGTRLSIL.